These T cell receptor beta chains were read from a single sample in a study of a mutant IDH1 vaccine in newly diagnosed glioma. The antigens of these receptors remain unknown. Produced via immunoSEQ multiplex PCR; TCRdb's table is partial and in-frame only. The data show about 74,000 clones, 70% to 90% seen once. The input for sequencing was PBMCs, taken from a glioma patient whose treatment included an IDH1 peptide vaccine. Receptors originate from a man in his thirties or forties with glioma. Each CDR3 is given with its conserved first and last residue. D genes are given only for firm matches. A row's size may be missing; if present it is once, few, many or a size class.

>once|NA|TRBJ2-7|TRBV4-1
CASSQGQGNSYEQYF
TGCGCCAGCAGCCAAGGGCAGGGCAACTCCTACGAGCAGTACTTC
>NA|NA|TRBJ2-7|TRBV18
CASSPSYRDEQYF
TGTGCCAGCTCACCGAGCTACAGGGACGAGCAGTACTTC
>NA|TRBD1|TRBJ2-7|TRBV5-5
CASSLGGQGYYEQYF
TGTGCCAGCAGCTTGGGGGGACAGGGGTACTACGAGCAGTACTTC
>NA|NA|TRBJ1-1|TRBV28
CASSRYKNTEAFF
TGTGCCAGCAGTAGATACAAGAACACTGAAGCTTTCTTT
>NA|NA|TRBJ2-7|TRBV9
CASSGTREGDEQYF
TGTGCCAGCAGCGGGACCAGGGAAGGGGACGAGCAGTACTTC
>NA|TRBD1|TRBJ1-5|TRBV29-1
CSVARTGRGQPQHF
TGCAGCGTTGCACGGACAGGGAGAGGACAGCCCCAGCATTTT
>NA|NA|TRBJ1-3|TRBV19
CASSLIWGQSVPSGNTIYF
TGTGCCAGTAGTCTAATCTGGGGCCAATCAGTCCCCTCTGGAAACACCATATATTTT
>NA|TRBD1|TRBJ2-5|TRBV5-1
CASSSGQGDGEQYF
TGCGCCAGCAGCTCGGGACAGGGGGACGGGGAGCAGTACTTC
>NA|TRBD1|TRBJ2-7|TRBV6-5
CASSYAGGLFYEQYF
TGTGCCAGCAGTTACGCAGGGGGCTTATTCTACGAGCAGTACTTC
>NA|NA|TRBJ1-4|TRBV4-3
CASRGGRDGEKLFF
TGCGCCAGCCGGGGCGGCAGGGATGGTGAAAAACTGTTTTTT
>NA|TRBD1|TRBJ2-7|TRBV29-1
CSVEPTGAPYEQYF
TGCAGCGTCGAACCGACAGGGGCCCCCTACGAGCAGTACTTC
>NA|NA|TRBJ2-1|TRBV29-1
CSVDSRGSGRFEQFF
TGCAGCGTGGATAGCAGGGGATCGGGGAGGTTTGAGCAGTTCTTC
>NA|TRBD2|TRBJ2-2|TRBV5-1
CASSFELAGGPGELFF
TGCGCCAGCAGCTTTGAACTAGCGGGAGGGCCCGGGGAGCTGTTTTTT
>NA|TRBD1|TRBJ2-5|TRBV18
CASSKTGDQETQYF
TGTGCCAGCTCAAAAACAGGGGACCAAGAGACCCAGTACTTC
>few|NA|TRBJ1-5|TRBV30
CAWSVDRAQPQHF
TGTGCCTGGAGTGTAGATAGGGCTCAGCCCCAGCATTTT
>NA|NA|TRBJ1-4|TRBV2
CASSEATGYEKLFF
TGTGCCAGCAGTGAAGCCACAGGGTATGAAAAACTGTTTTTT
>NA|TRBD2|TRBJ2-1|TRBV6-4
CASSAQTSGGPPGEQFF
TGTGCCAGCAGCGCTCAGACTAGCGGGGGGCCACCGGGTGAGCAGTTCTTC
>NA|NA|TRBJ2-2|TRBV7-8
CASSSPGGELFF
TGTGCCAGCAGCTCCCCAGGGGGGGAGCTGTTTTTT
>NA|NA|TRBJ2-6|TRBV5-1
CASSGSSGANVLTF
TGCGCCAGCTCGGGGTCCTCTGGGGCCAACGTCCTGACTTTC
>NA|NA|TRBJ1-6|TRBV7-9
CASSQKGYTGPVGDSPLHF
TGTGCCAGCAGCCAAAAGGGCTACACAGGCCCCGTCGGAGATTCACCCCTCCACTTT
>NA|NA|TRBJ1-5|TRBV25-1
CASSESFQPQHF
TGTGCCAGCAGTGAATCCTTCCAGCCCCAGCATTTT
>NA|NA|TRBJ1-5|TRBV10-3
CAISPEGGNQPQHF
TGTGCCATCAGCCCCGAGGGCGGGAATCAGCCCCAGCATTTT
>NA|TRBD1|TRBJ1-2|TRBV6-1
CASSVRGGSNYGYTF
TGTGCCAGCAGTGTTAGAGGGGGCTCTAACTATGGCTACACCTTC
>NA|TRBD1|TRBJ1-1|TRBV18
CASSPPSQGARTEAFF
TGTGCCAGCTCACCACCAAGCCAGGGGGCACGGACTGAAGCTTTCTTT
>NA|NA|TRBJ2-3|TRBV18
CASSPWRGRDTQYF
TGTGCCAGCTCCCCCTGGAGAGGGAGAGATACGCAGTATTTT
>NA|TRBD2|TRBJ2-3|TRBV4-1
CASSQGPGRRRTQYF
TGCGCCAGCAGCCAAGGTCCCGGGAGGAGGCGTACGCAGTATTTT
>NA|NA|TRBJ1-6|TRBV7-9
CASREGRIGNSPLHF
TGTGCCAGCAGGGAAGGAAGGATTGGTAATTCACCCCTCCACTTT
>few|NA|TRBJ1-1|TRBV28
CASSLLPTEAFF
TGTGCCAGCAGTTTATTGCCCACTGAAGCTTTCTTT
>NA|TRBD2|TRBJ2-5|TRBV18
CASSPPSGSLEGETQYF
TGTGCCAGCTCACCTCCTAGCGGGAGCCTGGAAGGGGAGACCCAGTACTTC
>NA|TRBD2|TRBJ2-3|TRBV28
CASSSAGDGTDTQYF
TGTGCCAGCAGTTCAGCGGGGGACGGCACAGATACGCAGTATTTT
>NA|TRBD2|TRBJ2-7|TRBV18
CASSLGLDDEQYF
TGTGCCAGCTCCCTGGGACTAGATGACGAGCAGTACTTC
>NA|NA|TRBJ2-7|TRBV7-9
CASSFGLGSETYEQYF
TGTGCCAGCAGCTTCGGGCTCGGGAGCGAGACCTACGAGCAGTACTTC
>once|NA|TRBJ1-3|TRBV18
CASSPVGTKRAGNTIYF
TGTGCCAGCTCACCCGTAGGTACGAAAAGGGCTGGAAACACCATATATTTT